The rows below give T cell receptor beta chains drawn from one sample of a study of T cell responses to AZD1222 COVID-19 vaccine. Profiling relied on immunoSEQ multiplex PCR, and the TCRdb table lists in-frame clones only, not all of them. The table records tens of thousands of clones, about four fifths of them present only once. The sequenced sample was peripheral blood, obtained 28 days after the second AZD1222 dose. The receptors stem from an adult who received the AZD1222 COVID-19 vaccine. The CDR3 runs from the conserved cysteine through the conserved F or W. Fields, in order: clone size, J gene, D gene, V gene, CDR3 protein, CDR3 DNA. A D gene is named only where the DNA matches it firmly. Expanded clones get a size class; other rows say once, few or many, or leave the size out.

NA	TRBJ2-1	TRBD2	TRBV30	CAWSPGLAGGGDEQFF	TGTGCCTGGAGTCCCGGACTAGCGGGAGGGGGAGATGAGCAGTTCTTC
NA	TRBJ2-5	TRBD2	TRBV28	CASSLGGSETQYF	TGTGCCAGCAGCCTCGGGGGGTCGGAGACCCAGTACTTC
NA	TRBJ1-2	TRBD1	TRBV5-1	CASSTGQGYYGYTF	TGCGCCAGCAGCACCGGACAGGGTTACTATGGCTACACCTTC
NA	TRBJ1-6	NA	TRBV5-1	CASSLSRDRDNSPLHF	TGCGCCAGCAGCTTGAGTCGGGACCGCGATAATTCACCCCTCCACTTT
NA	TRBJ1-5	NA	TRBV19	CASSKTVGGIYNQPQHF	TGTGCCAGTAGTAAGACGGTCGGGGGGATTTACAATCAGCCCCAGCATTTT
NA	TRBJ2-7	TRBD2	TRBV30	CAWSTGLAGGTGQYF	TGTGCCTGGAGCACGGGACTAGCGGGTGGAACAGGGCAGTACTTC
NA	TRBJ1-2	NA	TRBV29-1	CSVENSVTYGYTF	TGCAGTGTTGAGAACAGCGTTACCTATGGCTACACCTTC
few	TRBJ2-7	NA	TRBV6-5	CASTGASGGPGEQYF	TGTGCCAGCACGGGGGCCTCGGGGGGCCCAGGCGAGCAGTACTTC
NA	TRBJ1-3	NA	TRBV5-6	CASSSSGGSGNTIYF	TGTGCCAGCAGCTCGAGTGGGGGGTCTGGAAACACCATATATTTT
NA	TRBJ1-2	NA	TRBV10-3	CAISEVSSGYTF	TGTGCCATCAGTGAGGTCTCGAGTGGCTACACCTTC
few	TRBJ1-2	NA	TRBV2	CASSGGISNYGYTF	TGTGCCAGCAGTGGAGGGATTTCTAACTATGGCTACACCTTC
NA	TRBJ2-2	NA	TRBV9	CASSVVSSPGELFF	TGTGCCAGCAGCGTAGTGTCTAGCCCCGGGGAGCTGTTTTTT
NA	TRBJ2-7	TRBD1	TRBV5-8	CASSSGQGQRPYEQYF	TGTGCCAGCAGCTCTGGACAGGGGCAAAGACCCTACGAGCAGTACTTC
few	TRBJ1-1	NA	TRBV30	CAWSGDGGFTEAFF	TGTGCCTGGAGTGGGGACGGGGGGTTCACTGAAGCTTTCTTT
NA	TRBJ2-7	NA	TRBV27	CASSFYGNSYEQYF	TGTGCCAGCAGTTTCTACGGCAACTCCTACGAGCAGTACTTC
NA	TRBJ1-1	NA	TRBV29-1	CSVLGGATEAFF	TGCAGCGTTTTGGGGGGGGCCACTGAAGCTTTCTTT
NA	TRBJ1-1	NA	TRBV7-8	CASSLVTARAEAFF	TGTGCCAGCAGCTTAGTCACAGCCCGTGCCGAAGCTTTCTTT
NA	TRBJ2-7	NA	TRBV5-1	CASSSSYEQYF	TGCGCCAGCAGCTCATCCTACGAGCAGTACTTC
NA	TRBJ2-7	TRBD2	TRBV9	CASSVRGSPAYEQYF	TGTGCCAGCAGCGTACGCGGGAGCCCAGCCTACGAGCAGTACTTC
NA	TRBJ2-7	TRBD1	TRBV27	CASSFRGRQGAAHEQYF	TGTGCCAGCAGTTTCCGGGGAAGACAGGGGGCGGCCCACGAGCAGTACTTC
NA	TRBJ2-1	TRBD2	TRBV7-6	CASSLEGLADEQFF	TGTGCCAGCAGCTTAGAGGGACTAGCAGATGAGCAGTTCTTC
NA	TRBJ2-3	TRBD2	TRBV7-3	CASSPGGRTSGRVGSDTQYF	TGTGCCAGCAGCCCCGGGGGGAGGACTAGCGGGAGGGTCGGGTCGGATACGCAGTATTTT
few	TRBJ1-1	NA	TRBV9	CASSVGGGFSNTEAFF	TGTGCCAGCAGCGTGGGGGGAGGGTTTTCGAACACTGAAGCTTTCTTT
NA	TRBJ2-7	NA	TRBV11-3	CASSLDKNYEQYF	TGTGCCAGCAGCTTAGATAAGAACTACGAGCAGTACTTC
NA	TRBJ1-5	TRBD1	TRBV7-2	CASSQEPGQGNQPQHF	TGTGCCAGCAGCCAAGAACCGGGACAGGGTAATCAGCCCCAGCATTTT
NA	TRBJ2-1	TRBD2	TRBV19	CASRSGVYNEQFF	TGTGCCAGCCGTAGCGGGGTTTACAATGAGCAGTTCTTC
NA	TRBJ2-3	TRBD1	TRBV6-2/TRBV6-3	CASSYSKNRGLRSDTQYF	TGTGCCAGCAGTTACTCGAAGAACAGGGGGCTTCGGTCAGATACGCAGTATTTT
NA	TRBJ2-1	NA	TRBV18	CASSPVLRDFKYNEQFF	TGTGCCAGCTCACCAGTTCTGCGGGACTTTAAATACAATGAGCAGTTCTTC
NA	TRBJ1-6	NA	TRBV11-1	CASSFGGYNSPLHF	TGTGCCAGCAGCTTCGGGGGGTATAATTCACCCCTCCACTTT
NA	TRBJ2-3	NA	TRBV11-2	CASSDPGETQYF	TGTGCCAGCAGCGACCCCGGAGAAACGCAGTATTTT
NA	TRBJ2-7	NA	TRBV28	CASSFSGRASYEQYF	TGTGCCAGCAGTTTCAGTGGTCGGGCTTCCTACGAGCAGTACTTC
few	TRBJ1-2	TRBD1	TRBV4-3	CASSPTGIKAGYTF	TGCGCCAGCAGTCCGACAGGGATAAAGGCTGGCTACACCTTC
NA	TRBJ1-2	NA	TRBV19	CASSIPAANYGYTF	TGTGCCAGTAGTATTCCCGCAGCTAACTATGGCTACACCTTC
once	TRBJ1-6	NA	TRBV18	CASSLGGESPLHF	TGTGCCAGCTCCCTTGGGGGCGAATCACCCCTCCACTTT
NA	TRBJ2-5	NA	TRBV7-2	CASRQGAQETQYF	TGTGCCAGCAGACAGGGTGCCCAAGAGACCCAGTACTTC
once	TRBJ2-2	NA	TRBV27	CASRRAGTLNTGELFF	TGTGCCAGCAGAAGAGCCGGGACCCTGAACACCGGGGAGCTGTTTTTT
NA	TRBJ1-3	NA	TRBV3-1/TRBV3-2	CASSQAPASSGNTIYF	TGTGCCAGCAGCCAAGCTCCAGCGAGCTCTGGAAACACCATATATTTT
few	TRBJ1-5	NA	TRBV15	CATSTRLTGQPQHF	TGTGCCACCAGCACCCGCCTTACAGGTCAGCCCCAGCATTTT
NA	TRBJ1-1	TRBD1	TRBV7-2	CASSLSGTGSEAFF	TGTGCCAGCAGCTTATCGGGGACAGGATCTGAAGCTTTCTTT
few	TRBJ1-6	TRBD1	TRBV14	CASSQDRGYHSPLHF	TGTGCCAGCAGCCAAGACAGGGGGTATCATTCACCCCTCCACTTT